The present TCR beta chain was sequenced within a study of blood T cell repertoires in COVID-19. For the study at large: The United States, Italy and Spain supplied acute and convalescent COVID-19 samples. PBMCs, B-cell-depleted T cells, or T cells provided the cDNA or gDNA that made up the material.

Germline-derived CDR1 and CDR2 are SGHKS and YYEKEE (reference sequence). Trimming took 4 bases from V and 8 from J; bases not matched to a gene: 17. CDR3 size: 16 residues. Original processing notes: Counts of nucleated cells, estimated from reference gene primer amplification, were obtained. Produced via immunoSEQ multiplex PCR; TCRdb's table is partial and in-frame only. The DNA was the basis for D and trimming; V, J and clone size are from that table. The sample has about 180,000 clones, roughly 79% seen once; the top ten hold around 24%. In this sample, this clone turned up a few times. Sequences were obtained from peripheral blood. The TCR was taken from a woman aged 70-85 years with acute or convalescent COVID-19. The chain recombines TRBV5-5 with TRBJ1-2; TRBD1 aligns across 7 bases. The CDR3 sequence: CASSQSPQGQLRGYTF. CDR3 DNA sequence: TGTGCCAGCAGCCAAAGCCCACAGGGGCAATTGAGGGGCTACACCTTC. Supplemented by reference TRBV5-5 and TRBJ1-2, the full variable domain reads DAGVTQSPTHLIKTRGQQVTLRCSPISGHKSVSWYQQVLGQGPQFIFQYYEKEERGRGNFPDRFSARQFPNYSSELNVNALLLGDSALYLCASSQSPQGQLRGYTFGSGTRLTVV.